Presented here are 24 T cell receptor beta chains from one specimen sequenced in a study of blood T cell repertoires in COVID-19. The method was immunoSEQ multiplex PCR; TCRdb's version includes in-frame clones alone and lacks a portion of them. The repertoire holds about 36,000 clones, with roughly 80% as singletons. Sequenced sample: peripheral blood. These receptors all stem from a man in his forties or fifties with active COVID-19.

This clone has only one observation. The V and J genes are TRBV5-4 and TRBJ1-1, with 9 bases aligning to TRBD1. The trim removed 4 bases at V and 4 bases at J, leaving 5 bases unmatched. This CDR3 comprises 14 residues. Looked up from germline, CDR1 is SGHNT and CDR2 is YYREEE (reference sequence). CDR3 coding DNA: TGTGCCAGCAGCCCCGACAGGGGGGGCACTGAAGCTTTCTTT. It is translated as CASSPDRGGTEAFF.

V and J are TRBV18 and TRBJ2-3; 12 bases match TRBD1. Germline-derived CDR1 and CDR2 are KGHSH and LQKENI. With V trimmed by 4 bases and J by 4 bases, 3 bases remained unmatched. The CDR3 has 15 amino acids. The CDR3 region has the DNA TGTGCCAGCTCACTGGGACAGGGGGCATCAGATACGCAGTATTTT. This translates into CASSLGQGASDTQYF.

This clone was observed a few times. The chain's CDR3 is CASRGTAHPSWGYTF. In DNA, the CDR3 is TGCGCCAGCAGGGGGACAGCCCACCCTTCATGGGGCTACACCTTC. The chain employs TRBV5-1 and TRBJ1-2, with 7 nucleotides matching TRBD1. The CDR3 spans 15 residues. The germline V gene encodes CDR1 SGHRS and CDR2 YFSETQ. The V gene end was trimmed by 5 bases and the J gene end by 8 bases; junction bases not matched to a gene: 15.

The chain recombines TRBV6-2 or TRBV6-3 with TRBJ2-7; 7 bases line up with TRBD1. V lost 2 bases and J lost 2; bases outside the gene matches: 3. The CDR3 sequence is 14 residues long. Per the germline V gene, CDR1 is MNHEY and CDR2 is SVGEGT. In nucleotides, the CDR3 is TGTGCCAGCAGTTACCGAGACAGGGCCTACGAGCAGTACTTC. Protein: CASSYRDRAYEQYF.

The genes are TRBV6-6 and TRBJ2-3, with TRBD2 matching 10 bases. Germline loops: CDR1 MNHNY, CDR2 SVGAGI (reference sequence). Trimming took 6 bases from V and 5 from J; bases not matched to a gene: 8. CDR3 length: 15 amino acids. The CDR3 spells CASRMSGGGRDTQYF. The DNA for the CDR3 is TGTGCCAGCAGAATGAGCGGGGGGGGGAGAGATACGCAGTATTTT.

The chain uses TRBV5-1 and TRBJ2-5; TRBD2 might be the D (5 bases). The V gene's germline CDR1 is SGHRS and CDR2 YFSETQ. CDR3 length: 14 residues. V was shortened by 1 base and J by 5 bases, with 12 bases between the two germline ends. CDR3: CASSLYRGGETQYF. CDR3 nucleotides: TGCGCCAGCAGCTTGTATCGGGGTGGGGAGACCCAGTACTTC.

V gene TRBV20-1 combines with J gene TRBJ1-1; TRBD1 matches at 7 bases. This CDR3 spans 14 amino acids. The germline V gene has CDR1 DFQATT and CDR2 SNEGSKA (reference sequence). J lost 3 bases, V lost 3 bases, and 7 bases had no gene match. CDR3 DNA sequence: TGCAGTGCTAGTCAGGGGGGAACGGACACTGAAGCTTTCTTT. This sequence encodes CSASQGGTDTEAFF.

The rearrangement links TRBV7-6 to TRBJ2-7; D is uncertain. The V gene's germline CDR1 is SGHVS and CDR2 FNYEAQ. CDR3 length equals 15 residues. Deletions cut 0 bases from V and 1 base from J, with 10 bases between. The DNA for the CDR3 is TGTGCCAGCAGCTTAGCGGCCACCCTTTCCTACGAGCAGTACTTC. Amino acids: CASSLAATLSYEQYF.

The V call is TRBV18, the J call TRBJ2-7; the D is unclear. Germline V gene data show CDR1 as KGHSH and CDR2 as LQKENI. V gave up 5 bases and J gave up 2 bases, with 22 bases separating them. The CDR3 is 17 residues long. CDR3 DNA: TGTGCCAGCTCAACATTGACACTCTATGATCCCACCTACGAGCAGTACTTC. This encodes CASSTLTLYDPTYEQYF.

This clone was counted a single time. The J gene is TRBJ1-6, the V gene TRBV5-5, with D possibly matching TRBD1 (5 bases). The CDR3 has 14 amino acids. Germline V CDR1 and CDR2: SGHKS, YYEKEE (reference sequence). Trimming removed 3 bases from V and 7 bases from J, with 11 bases in between. In nucleotides, the CDR3 is TGTGCCAGCAGCTGGCAGGGAGGGAATTCACCCCTCCACTTT. This gives the protein CASSWQGGNSPLHF.

This clone was counted a few times. CDR3: CVQGIRETQYF. CDR3 in DNA: TGTGTGCAGGGCATAAGGGAGACCCAGTACTTC. V is TRBV2 and J is TRBJ2-5; the D gene is possibly TRBD1 (5 bases). Germline CDR1 reads SNHLY; CDR2 reads FYNNEI. The CDR3 contains 11 residues.

The chain carries TRBV5-4 and TRBJ1-1, with TRBD1 as a possible D gene (6 bases). The CDR3 is made up of 15 amino acids. Germline values: CDR1 SGHNT, CDR2 YYREEE (reference sequence). V was shortened by 4 bases and J by 3 bases, with 16 bases between the two germline ends. The CDR3 nucleotides read TGTGCCAGCAGCCCGATACAGGGCAAGCACACTGAAGCTTTCTTT. Its translation: CASSPIQGKHTEAFF.

The rearrangement links TRBV11-2 to TRBJ2-5; 8 positions match TRBD2. With 1 base clipped from V and 1 base from J, the junction kept 5 bases outside the gene matches. CDR3 length: 16 amino acids. The germline V gene encodes CDR1 SGHAT and CDR2 FQNNGV. This CDR3 is CASSLGSGGAQETQYF. The CDR3 nucleotides are TGTGCCAGCAGCTTAGGGTCGGGGGGGGCCCAAGAGACCCAGTACTTC.

The genes are TRBV10-3 and TRBJ2-2, with 7 nucleotides matching TRBD1. Germline trimming cut 4 bases from V and 2 bases from J; bases unmatched to any gene: 7. CDR3 size: 16 residues. Germline V lookup: CDR1 ENHRY, CDR2 SYGVKD. The CDR3 bases are TGTGCCATCAGTGGTGTAGGGGGCACCAACACCGGGGAGCTGTTTTTT. This translates into CAISGVGGTNTGELFF.

The V and J genes are TRBV6-5 and TRBJ2-7; 8 bases are shared with TRBD1. V lost 4 bases, J lost 4 bases, and 9 bases stayed unmatched. The CDR3 loop spans 15 amino acids. Germline V gene lookup returns CDR1 MNHEY and CDR2 SVGAGI. The CDR3 DNA reads as TGTGCCAGCAGTTGGGACAGGTCCTTGGGGTACGAGCAGTACTTC. It yields the protein CASSWDRSLGYEQYF.

The gene calls are TRBV5-1 and TRBJ1-4; 10 bases match TRBD1. This CDR3 spans 14 amino acids. Germline CDR1 SGHRS, CDR2 YFSETQ. J lost 7 bases, V lost 3 bases, and 3 bases had no gene match. CDR3 sequence: CASSWRQGAEKLFF. DNA of the CDR3: TGCGCCAGCAGCTGGAGACAGGGGGCTGAAAAACTGTTTTTT.

The chain links TRBV28 to TRBJ1-6; D remains unclear. Germline values: CDR1 MDHEN, CDR2 SYDVKM. This CDR3 is 15 amino acids long. V was cut by 3 bases and J by 9 bases, with 15 bases left in between. The DNA of the CDR3 is TGTGCCAGCAGTTTTTCAGGCGGCCGGGGTTCACCCCTCCACTTT. This encodes CASSFSGGRGSPLHF.

V and J are TRBV7-2 and TRBJ2-5; 12 nucleotides line up with TRBD2. The V gene's germline CDR1 is SGHTA and CDR2 FQGNSA. The J segment lost 4 bases and the V segment lost 6 bases, leaving 3 bases of the junction unmatched. This CDR3 spans 14 amino acids. The CDR3 region is CASRTSGGVETQYF. The CDR3 region has the DNA TGTGCCAGCAGGACTAGCGGGGGTGTAGAGACCCAGTACTTC.

This sequence joins TRBV6-6 and TRBJ2-1, with 12 bases fitting TRBD2. The CDR3 loop spans 16 amino acids. Germline V lookup: CDR1 MNHNY, CDR2 SVGAGI (reference sequence). Trimming at V came to 5 bases and at J to 9 bases, leaving 11 bases not matched to a gene. CDR3 bases: TGTGCCAGCAGTGGAACACTAGCGGGGGGCGGGAGTGAGCAGTTCTTC. Its protein is CASSGTLAGGGSEQFF.

This clone turned up a few times. The rearrangement joins TRBV10-3 to TRBJ2-3, with no clear D. Germline V CDR1 and CDR2: ENHRY, SYGVKD. This CDR3 is built from 12 residues. V shed 6 bases and J shed 6 bases, with 10 bases lying between them. CDR3 in DNA: TGTGCCATCAGCGAGCTCGAGGATACGCAGTATTTT. Translated: CAISELEDTQYF.

This clone is medium-sized (0.01 to 0.1%) within its sample. This chain connects TRBV13 to TRBJ1-1, with a weak D call TRBD1 (5 bases). The CDR3 has 13 amino acids. CDR1 PRHDT and CDR2 FYEKMQ come from the germline V gene (reference sequence). Between the trimmed V and J ends, which lost 5 bases and 1 base, there was a span of 8 bases. CDR3 sequence (DNA): TGTGCCAGCAGCCAGGGTAGGAACACTGAAGCTTTCTTT. This translates into CASSQGRNTEAFF.

V and J are TRBV5-3 and TRBJ2-3; D is possibly TRBD1 (5 bases). TRBV5-3 is recorded as an ORF, its role being uncertain. V was shortened by 0 bases and J by 0 bases, with 8 bases between the two germline ends. This CDR3 region has 15 residues. The CDR3 is CARSLATASTDTQYF. The CDR3, as DNA: TGTGCCAGAAGCTTGGCGACAGCTAGCACAGATACGCAGTATTTT.

This clone was counted a single time. The chain is built from TRBV28 and TRBJ1-3; 12 positions match TRBD1. The CDR3 totals 16 residues. CDR1 MDHEN and CDR2 SYDVKM come from the germline V gene. Unmatched junction bases numbered 9, after V lost 9 bases and J lost 3 bases. The CDR3 protein is CASWSGTGGFGNTIYF. Here the CDR3 DNA reads TGTGCCAGTTGGTCCGGGACAGGGGGCTTTGGAAACACCATATATTTT.

The CDR3 loop is CASSLTAPPYEQYF. CDR3 in DNA: TGTGCCAGCAGTTTAACAGCCCCCCCCTACGAGCAGTACTTC. The rearrangement joins TRBV6-6 to TRBJ2-7; D is uncertain. The CDR3 runs 14 residues. Trimming removed 4 bases at V and 2 bases at J, with 12 bases between. Looked up from germline, CDR1 is MNHNY and CDR2 is SVGAGI (reference sequence).